Only one count was recorded for the clone carrying this T cell receptor beta chain. The data originate from a study of response to subunit inactivated influenza vaccine. TCRdb processed the RT-PCR reads anew with MiXCR; each CDR3 protein has one entry. In the table there are hundreds of thousands of distinct CDR3 sequences, around 25% of which are singletons. CDR3 length: 14 amino acids. Deletions cut 2 bases from V and 6 bases from J, with 11 bases between. Germline V gene data show CDR1 as DFQATT and CDR2 as SNEGSKA (reference sequence). The sequence derives from a man aged 45-65 years who received an inactivated influenza vaccine. This chain uses TRBV20-1 with TRBJ1-6, with D maybe TRBD1 (5 bases). The sample consisted of CD4+ T cells sorted from PBMCs, taken roughly 5 days after vaccination. The CDR3 DNA reads as TGCAGTGCTAGAAAGGACACGGTTAATTCACCCCTCCACTTT. Translating it yields CSARKDTVNSPLHF.